This record concerns one TCR beta chain sequence. Antigen specificity is unknown. The CDR3 is made up of 13 amino acids. Germline loops: CDR1 SQVTM, CDR2 ANQGSEA. The V end lost 3 bases, the J end lost 4 bases, and 12 bases lay between the germline ends. The data derive from a study of vaccination effects on CD4 cells after COVID-19. Study summary: Using viral peptide pools, the ViraFEST assay grew out antigen-specific CD4+ T cells prior to sequencing.

Culturing for around ten days preceded CD4+ T cell isolation. All study participants received two doses of BNT162b2 or mRNA-1273 vaccine. This table comes from immunoSEQ multiplex PCR, and its TCRdb copy is limited to in-frame clones, with some not included. The table includes roughly 45,000 clones, approximately 77% detected once. The origin of this receptor is a human donor who received a COVID-19 vaccine. The sequencing here drew on CD4+ T cells from PBMCs cultured without peptide, taken after COVID-19 vaccination. The chain uses TRBV29-1 and TRBJ2-5; D is perhaps TRBD1 (6 bases). CDR3 loop: CSVDPRGGETQYF. The CDR3 nucleotides read TGCAGCGTTGACCCCAGGGGTGGAGAGACCCAGTACTTC.